This T cell receptor beta chain was identified during a study of T-cell reconstitution after alpha-beta-depleted transplantation in children. This CDR3 contains 14 residues. V lost 4 bases, J lost 1 base, and 9 bases lay in between. From germline, CDR1 is MNHEY and CDR2 SMNVEV (reference sequence). During its preparation, the TCRbeta library received unique molecular identifiers. Using its own MiXCR run on the PCR reads, TCRdb lists one record per CDR3 protein. The repertoire holds some 500,000 distinct CDR3 sequences, with 30% to 35% as singletons. The source is a human donor who donated a stem cell graft to a child with aplastic anemia. The sample in question was PBMCs from the stem cell graft donor, obtained from the stem cell graft. This chain uses TRBV27 with TRBJ2-3; D might be TRBD2 (5 bases). The CDR3 DNA reads TGTGCCAGCAGTTGGGAGCGAGGCACAGATACGCAGTATTTT. Its protein is CASSWERGTDTQYF.